Given below is one TCR beta chain in context. This specimen comes from a study of beta chain features in type 1 diabetes. Investigators reverse transcribed all isolated RNA, so they sequenced expressed TCRB transcripts. TCRdb's table, derived via immunoSEQ multiplex PCR, lists solely in-frame clones and lacks some. This table has hundreds of thousands of clones, approximately 9.9% appearing once. The clonotype was recovered from a woman in her 30s in good health. Material: naive CD4+ T cells from blood.

The CDR3, as DNA: TGTGCAAGTCGCTTAGAAGCGGAGGATTTCTACAATGAGCAGTTCTTC. Protein sequence: CASRLEAEDFYNEQFF. V gene TRBV12-2 combines with J gene TRBJ2-1; TRBD2, the D gene given by the table, was not confirmed from the DNA. TRBV12-2 is noted as a pseudogene. The CDR3 loop spans 16 amino acids.